This T cell receptor beta chain was recovered during a study of blood T cell repertoires in COVID-19. Study as a whole: From the United States, Italy and Spain came samples of acute and convalescent COVID-19. The cDNA or gDNA used as material had been derived from T cells, B-cell-depleted T cells, or PBMCs.

The CDR3 is 16 residues long. Germline CDR1 and CDR2: SGHAT and FQDESV (reference sequence). Trimming shortened V by 5 bases and J by 2 bases, and 16 bases separated the two germline ends. Original processing methods: Reference gene primer amplification gave nucleated cell count estimates. Some clones are missing from TCRdb's copy, which holds only in-frame ones; the method was immunoSEQ multiplex PCR. For V, J and clone size, that table is used; D and trimming come from the DNA. Among 160,000 or so clones listed, 80% were seen once. Sequenced input: peripheral blood. The chain couples TRBV11-1 to TRBJ2-4; a possible D gene is TRBD1 (6 bases). This receptor was identified in a man aged 60 to 75 with acute or convalescent COVID-19. This CDR3 is CASSPPRGGPKNIQYF. The CDR3 DNA reads TGTGCCAGCAGCCCGCCCAGGGGCGGGCCCAAAAACATTCAGTACTTC.